This T cell receptor beta chain was identified during a study of T cells in localized non-small cell lung cancer. Sequencing was performed with immunoSEQ multiplex PCR; in TCRdb, only in-frame clones are kept and a portion is missing. The table lists 31,000 or so clones, around 89% of them singletons. This CDR3 has 14 residues. J lost 2 bases, V lost 1 base, and 2 bases had no gene match. Per germline, CDR1 LGHNA and CDR2 YSLEER. The material sequenced was peripheral blood, taken before any cancer treatment. The TCR originated in a woman between 40 and 69 years old with stage I lung adenocarcinoma. The chain joins TRBV4-3 to TRBJ2-7; 7 bases are shared with TRBD2. The CDR3 reads CASSQASGAYEQYF. CDR3 nucleotide sequence: TGCGCCAGCAGCCAAGCCAGCGGGGCCTACGAGCAGTACTTC.